This TCR beta chain emerged from a study of shared clonotypes between healthy human individuals. Study information: For every donor, three CD4 naive, three CD4 memory, two CD8 naive and one CD8 memory plates were used.

From CD4+ cells came CD45RA+ naive and CD45RA-negative memory subsets. This CDR3 contains 18 residues. V gave up 6 bases and J gave up 1 base, with 22 bases separating them. CDR1 is MNHEY and CDR2 is SMNVEV in the germline V gene (reference sequence). As originally analysed: For the immunoSEQ data, sequences were junction-only without quality scores, so filtering differed. TCRdb's table, derived via immunoSEQ multiplex PCR, lists solely in-frame clones and lacks some. V, J and clone size reflect that table, while D and trimming were determined from the DNA. The data show over a million clones, 98% seen once.

The sequencing sample was made of naive CD4+ T cells sorted from blood. Described subset: CD45RA+ positively selected. The source of this sequence is a man aged 25-40 years in good health. The chain employs TRBV27 and TRBJ2-1, with D perhaps TRBD2 (6 bases). The CDR3: CASRPEGKGATSYNEQFF. The CDR3 DNA sequence: TGTGCCAGCAGACCGGAGGGGAAAGGGGCAACATCCTACAATGAGCAGTTCTTC.